These 18 T cell receptor beta chains share one sample of origin, sequenced in a study of shared clonotypes between healthy human individuals (dated by TCRdb to 2020 to 2021). Library generation was performed with the immunoSEQ multiplex PCR assay. TCRdb took over this immuneACCESS table, retaining in-frame rearrangements with V and J assigned. Such tables are incomplete; in checked studies, under half of the missing clones stem from an unresolved V gene, and the remainder is unexplained. Across this sample there are about 680,000 clones, with about three quarters seen only once. The ten largest clonotypes hold around 1.8% of the sample. Sequencing was carried out using memory CD4+ T cells sorted from blood. The cell subset or site label of this sample denotes: CD45RA-negative fraction. The receptor source for this set is a woman aged 25 to 39 in good health.

A single count supports this clone. The chain recombines TRBV18 with TRBJ2-2; D not resolved. Germline loops: CDR1 KGHSH, CDR2 LQKENI. Trimming stripped 4 bases from V and 6 bases from J, with 6 bases between. This CDR3 spans 12 amino acids. CDR3 DNA: TGTGCCAGCTCACTAATCCCCGGGGAGCTGTTTTTT. Translating it yields CASSLIPGELFF.

This chain uses TRBV5-1 with TRBJ2-3; D is perhaps TRBD1 or TRBD2 (7 bases each). Trimming left V 6 bases short and J 3 bases short, with 17 bases between. Germline V gives CDR1 SGHRS, CDR2 YFSETQ. The CDR3 has 15 amino acids. CDR3 bases: TGCGCCAGCAAAGGGGGCGGGAGTACAACAGATACGCAGTATTTT. It translates to CASKGGGSTTDTQYF.

This clone occurred once. The chain links TRBV6-5 to TRBJ2-3, with 13 nucleotides matching TRBD2. The V gene's germline CDR1 is MNHEY and CDR2 SVGAGI. The CDR3 contains 15 residues. Germline trimming cut 6 bases from V and 6 bases from J; bases unmatched to any gene: 6. The CDR3 coding sequence is TGTGCCAGCAGAAAACTAGCGGGAGGGCGGGATACGCAGTATTTT. It specifies CASRKLAGGRDTQYF.

Concerning this clone itself: Different DNA sequences within this sample yield the same CDR3. The V call is TRBV6-4, the J call TRBJ2-3; D is tentatively TRBD1 or TRBD2 (6 bases each). The CDR3 loop spans 13 amino acids. Looked up from germline, CDR1 is MRHNA and CDR2 is SNTAGT. V lost 4 bases and J lost 4, with 9 bases in between. The CDR3 reads CASSVGGSDTQYF. The CDR3 DNA reads TGTGCCAGCAGTGTCGGGGGCTCAGATACGCAGTATTTT.

The chain recombines TRBV19 with TRBJ2-7, with 7 bases fitting TRBD1. The V and J ends lost 6 bases and 0 bases, in that order; junction bases with no gene match: 5. The V gene's germline CDR1 is LNHDA and CDR2 SQIVND (reference sequence). The CDR3 is made up of 14 amino acids. CDR3 nucleotide sequence: TGTGCCAGTAGGCCGGGACAGTTCTCCTACGAGCAGTACTTC. As protein: CASRPGQFSYEQYF.

The V call is TRBV7-8, the J call TRBJ2-5; 8 bases fit TRBD1. CDR3 length: 14 residues. Germline V CDR1 and CDR2: SGHVS, FQNEAQ. Unmatched junction bases numbered 7, after V lost 5 bases and J lost 5 bases. The CDR3, as DNA: TGTGCCAGCAGCCACGGACAGGGCAAGGAGACCCAGTACTTC. Protein product: CASSHGQGKETQYF.

The V and J genes are TRBV18 and TRBJ2-3, with TRBD1 matching 12 bases. This CDR3 spans 16 amino acids. With 6 bases clipped from V and 5 bases from J, the junction kept 9 bases outside the gene matches. Germline-derived CDR1 and CDR2 are KGHSH and LQKENI. CDR3 in amino acids: CASSRRDRGQIDTQYF. CDR3 nucleotides: TGTGCCAGCTCTCGTCGGGACAGGGGGCAGATAGATACGCAGTATTTT.

This clone turned up a few times. This chain joins TRBV7-2 and TRBJ2-7, with D possibly matching TRBD1 (5 bases). Trimming stripped 2 bases from V and 9 bases from J, with 20 bases between. The CDR3 extends over 15 amino acids. Per germline, CDR1 SGHTA and CDR2 FQGNSA. The CDR3 is CASSLSALTETPQYF. DNA for the CDR3: TGTGCCAGCAGCTTAAGCGCTCTGACAGAAACACCGCAGTACTTC.

The V gene is TRBV11-2, the J gene TRBJ1-4; D is unclear. Trimming stripped 1 base from V and 5 bases from J, with 14 bases between. Germline CDR1 reads SGHAT; CDR2 reads FQNNGV. This CDR3 contains 16 residues. The CDR3 DNA is TGTGCCAGCAGCTTAGTCCCGACCCTGGGGAATGAAAAACTGTTTTTT. As protein: CASSLVPTLGNEKLFF.

The chain is built from TRBV7-2 and TRBJ2-3; D uncertain. This CDR3 has 13 residues. The germline CDR1 and CDR2 sequences are SGHTA and FQGNSA. V was cut by 2 bases and J by 2 bases, with 5 bases left in between. CDR3 loop: CASSLFNTDTQYF. The CDR3 DNA sequence: TGTGCCAGCAGCTTATTCAACACAGATACGCAGTATTTT.

The chain recombines TRBV19 with TRBJ2-3; D is possibly TRBD1 or TRBD2 (5 bases each). Per germline, CDR1 LNHDA and CDR2 SQIVND (reference sequence). The CDR3 runs to 15 residues. The V and J ends lost 1 base and 0 bases respectively, with 8 bases between them. The CDR3 nucleotides are TGTGCCAGTAGTATAGTCGGGGACAGCACAGATACGCAGTATTTT. Its translation: CASSIVGDSTDTQYF.

This clone was observed a handful of times. The chain has TRBV11-2 and TRBJ1-2, with 8 bases aligning to TRBD1. Germline V gene data show CDR1 as SGHAT and CDR2 as FQNNGV. With 5 bases clipped from V and 5 bases from J, the junction kept 7 bases outside the gene matches. The CDR3 extends over 14 amino acids. The chain's CDR3 is CASSPRRTGYGYTF. CDR3 nucleotide sequence: TGTGCCAGCAGCCCCCGGAGGACAGGGTATGGCTACACCTTC.

V usage is TRBV30 and J usage is TRBJ2-3; possible D gene TRBD2, 7 bases. The CDR3 covers 15 residues. Trimming stripped 0 bases from V and 0 bases from J, with 10 bases between. From germline, CDR1 is GTSNPN and CDR2 SVGIG (reference sequence). CDR3 loop: CAWSVGGVSTDTQYF. CDR3 DNA: TGTGCCTGGAGTGTAGGGGGGGTTAGCACAGATACGCAGTATTTT.

This clone was seen a handful of times. The chain links TRBV11-3 to TRBJ2-1; 7 nucleotides align to TRBD1. Per the germline V gene, CDR1 is SGHNT and CDR2 is YENEEA. Trimming at V came to 5 bases and at J to 8 bases, leaving 9 bases not matched to a gene. CDR3 length equals 14 residues. DNA for the CDR3: TGTGCCAGCAGCCTCGACAGGGATCAGGATGAGCAGTTCTTC. It codes for CASSLDRDQDEQFF.

The chain recombines TRBV4-1 with TRBJ2-3, with a possible D match to TRBD2 (6 bases). Per the germline V gene, CDR1 is MGHRA and CDR2 is YSYEKL. The V end lost 4 bases, the J end lost 5 bases, and 16 bases lay between the germline ends. The CDR3 has 15 amino acids. Written as DNA, the CDR3 is TGCGCCAGCAGCCCTGGTGGGGGGAGAGGAGATACGCAGTATTTT. This gives the protein CASSPGGGRGDTQYF.

V gene TRBV6-6 combines with J gene TRBJ1-6; D uncertain. Germline V gene sequence: CDR1 MNHNY, CDR2 SVGAGI (reference sequence). Deletions cut 8 bases from V and 8 bases from J, with 13 bases between. The CDR3 contains 13 residues. The CDR3 reads CASGVPGDSPLHF. The CDR3 DNA reads as TGTGCCAGCGGGGTACCCGGGGATTCACCCCTCCACTTT.

This clone showed up just a few times. The gene calls are TRBV5-1 and TRBJ1-2; 7 bases agree with TRBD1. V trimming: 0 bases; J trimming: 8 bases; junction bases outside the gene matches: 7. CDR3 length: 14 residues. Germline V gene lookup returns CDR1 SGHRS and CDR2 YFSETQ. The CDR3 DNA sequence: TGCGCCAGCAGCTTGGCAGGGGGAAAGCGGGGCTACACCTTC. This sequence encodes CASSLAGGKRGYTF.

This clone was observed a few times. This sequence joins TRBV29-1 and TRBJ2-7, with a weak D call TRBD1 (5 bases). Trimming removed 4 bases from V and 2 bases from J, with 9 bases in between. The CDR3 covers 12 residues. Germline CDR1 is SQVTM and CDR2 is ANQGSEA. This chain's CDR3 is CSVVRGPYEQYF. CDR3 nucleotide sequence: TGCAGCGTTGTAAGGGGCCCCTACGAGCAGTACTTC.